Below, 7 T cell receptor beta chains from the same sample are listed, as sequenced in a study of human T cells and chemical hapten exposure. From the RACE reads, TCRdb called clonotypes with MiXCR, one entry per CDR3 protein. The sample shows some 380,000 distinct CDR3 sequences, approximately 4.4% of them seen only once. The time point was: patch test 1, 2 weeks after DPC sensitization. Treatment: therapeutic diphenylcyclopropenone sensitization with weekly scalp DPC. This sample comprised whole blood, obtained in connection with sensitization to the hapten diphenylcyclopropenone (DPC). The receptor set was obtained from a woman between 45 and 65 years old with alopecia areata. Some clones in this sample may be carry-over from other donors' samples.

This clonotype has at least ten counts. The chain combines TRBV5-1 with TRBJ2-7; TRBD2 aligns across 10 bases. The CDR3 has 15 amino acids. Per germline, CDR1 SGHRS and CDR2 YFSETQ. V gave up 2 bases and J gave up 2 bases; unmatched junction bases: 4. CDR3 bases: TGCGCCAGCAGCTTTTCTAGCGGGGGTGCCTACGAGCAGTACTTC. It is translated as CASSFSSGGAYEQYF.

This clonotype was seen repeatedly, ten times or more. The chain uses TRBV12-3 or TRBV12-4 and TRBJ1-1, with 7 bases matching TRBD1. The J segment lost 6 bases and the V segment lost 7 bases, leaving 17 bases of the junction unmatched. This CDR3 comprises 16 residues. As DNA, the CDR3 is TGTGCCAGCACCCCAGGGGGGGAGATAGTAAACGCTGAAGCTTTCTTT. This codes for CASTPGGEIVNAEAFF.

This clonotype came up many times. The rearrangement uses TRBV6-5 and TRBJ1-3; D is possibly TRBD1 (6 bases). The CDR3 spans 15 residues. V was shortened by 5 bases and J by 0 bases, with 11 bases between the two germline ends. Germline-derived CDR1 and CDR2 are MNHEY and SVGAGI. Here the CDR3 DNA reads TGTGCCAGCAGTGGGACAATCGGCTCTGGAAACACCATATATTTT. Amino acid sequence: CASSGTIGSGNTIYF.

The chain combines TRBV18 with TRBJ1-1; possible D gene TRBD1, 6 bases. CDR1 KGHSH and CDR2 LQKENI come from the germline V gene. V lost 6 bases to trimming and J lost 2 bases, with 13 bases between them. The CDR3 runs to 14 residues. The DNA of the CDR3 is TGTGCCAGCTCCTCGGGGGGGCTTAACACTGAAGCTTTCTTT. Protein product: CASSSGGLNTEAFF.

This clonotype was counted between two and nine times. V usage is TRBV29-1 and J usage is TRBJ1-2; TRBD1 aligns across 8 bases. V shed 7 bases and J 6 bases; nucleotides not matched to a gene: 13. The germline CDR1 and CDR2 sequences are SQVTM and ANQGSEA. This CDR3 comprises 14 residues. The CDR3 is CSGVTGDRLDGYTF. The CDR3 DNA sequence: TGCAGCGGAGTGACAGGGGATCGCCTAGATGGCTACACCTTC.

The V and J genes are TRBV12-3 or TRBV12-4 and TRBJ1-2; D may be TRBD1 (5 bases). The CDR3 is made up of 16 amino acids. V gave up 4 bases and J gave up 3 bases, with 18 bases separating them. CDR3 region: CASSSTGTGSYYGYTF. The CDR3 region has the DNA TGTGCCAGCAGTTCTACCGGGACCGGATCTTACTATGGCTACACCTTC.

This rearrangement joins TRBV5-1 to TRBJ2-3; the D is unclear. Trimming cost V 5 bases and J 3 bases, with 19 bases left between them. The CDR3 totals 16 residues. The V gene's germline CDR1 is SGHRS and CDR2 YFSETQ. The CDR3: CASSWGGPSLTDTQYF. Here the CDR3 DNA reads TGCGCCAGCAGTTGGGGTGGCCCTTCGTTGACAGATACGCAGTATTTT.